Listed below are T cell receptor beta chains from one sample, sequenced in a study of blood T cell repertoires in COVID-19. Method: immunoSEQ multiplex PCR; TCRdb's copy keeps in-frame clones and lacks some. Here the sample spans 250,000 to 350,000 clones, 85% to 90% being singletons. The sample taken for sequencing was PBMCs or T cells enriched from blood (not recorded which). The receptors were sampled from a woman between 18 and 29 years old who had recovered from COVID-19. CDR3s include the opening cysteine and the closing phenylalanine or tryptophan. D genes are given only for firm matches. Not all rows give a size; the values are once, few, many and, for expanded clones, a class.

>TRBV18|TRBD2|TRBJ2-3|NA
CASSPPAGPSTDTQYF
TGTGCCAGCTCACCACCAGCGGGGCCTAGCACAGATACGCAGTATTTT
>TRBV12-5|NA|TRBJ2-3|NA
CASASIRGKDTQYF
TGTGCTAGTGCTTCCATCAGGGGCAAAGATACGCAGTATTTT
>TRBV15|TRBD1|TRBJ2-7|NA
CATSGTADSYEQYF
TGTGCCACCTCGGGGACAGCTGACTCCTACGAGCAGTACTTC
>TRBV7-8|TRBD1|TRBJ1-5|NA
CASSSTGDRSYSNQPQHF
TGTGCCAGCAGCTCCACCGGGGACAGATCGTATAGCAATCAGCCCCAGCATTTT
>TRBV6-4|NA|TRBJ1-5|NA
CASRGRGSQPQHF
TGTGCCAGCAGGGGGCGCGGGAGTCAGCCCCAGCATTTT
>TRBV7-2|NA|TRBJ2-3|NA
CASSSLDTQYF
TGTGCCAGCAGCTCCCTTGATACGCAGTATTTT
>TRBV15|NA|TRBJ2-5|NA
CATSRAMRVGETQYF
TGTGCCACCAGCAGAGCCATGAGGGTTGGAGAGACCCAGTACTTC
>TRBV28|TRBD1|TRBJ1-2|few
CASSWTGATYGYTF
TGTGCCAGCAGCTGGACAGGGGCGACATATGGCTACACCTTC
>TRBV6-2/TRBV6-3|NA|TRBJ1-2|NA
CASSYSPVYGYTF
TGTGCCAGCAGTTACTCGCCAGTCTATGGCTACACCTTC
>TRBV14|NA|TRBJ2-2|once
CASSQDLDGELFF
TGTGCCAGCAGCCAAGATTTAGACGGGGAGCTGTTTTTT
>TRBV6-2/TRBV6-3|NA|TRBJ1-1|NA
CASSYMSGGVPSNTEAFF
TGTGCCAGCAGTTACATGTCGGGGGGCGTCCCCAGCAACACTGAAGCTTTCTTT
>TRBV18|NA|TRBJ1-6|NA
CASSPDTNSPLHF
TGTGCCAGCTCACCAGACACCAATTCACCCCTCCACTTT
>TRBV21-1|NA|TRBJ1-5|NA
CASSKEPGQIPHRYQPQHF
TGTGCCAGCAGCAAAGAACCGGGACAGATACCCCATAGGTATCAGCCCCAGCATTTT
>TRBV9|TRBD2|TRBJ2-7|NA
CASSVANSGALEQYF
TGTGCCAGCAGCGTAGCTAATAGCGGGGCCCTCGAGCAGTACTTC
>TRBV10-2|NA|TRBJ1-1|NA
CASRGGVGNTEAFF
TGCGCCAGCAGGGGGGGAGTCGGGAACACTGAAGCTTTCTTT
>TRBV16|NA|TRBJ1-3|NA
CASSQSRDTIYF
TGTGCCAGCAGCCAATCTCGGGACACCATATATTTT
>TRBV6-1|NA|TRBJ1-2|once
CASSEVGRANYGYTF
TGTGCCAGCAGTGAAGTAGGCAGGGCGAACTATGGCTACACCTTC
>TRBV29-1|TRBD1|TRBJ1-2|NA
CSVEPRDRLLYGYTF
TGCAGCGTTGAACCTCGGGACAGACTTCTCTATGGCTACACCTTC
>TRBV6-2/TRBV6-3|NA|TRBJ1-2|NA
CASSAGGGYTF
TGTGCCAGCAGTGCCGGCGGTGGCTACACCTTC
>TRBV4-2|NA|TRBJ1-1|NA
CASSQESRGDTEAFF
TGTGCCAGCAGCCAAGAATCTCGGGGAGACACTGAAGCTTTCTTT
>TRBV5-1|TRBD1|TRBJ1-2|NA
CASSFQSPGQGTYGYTF
TGCGCCAGCAGCTTCCAATCTCCCGGACAGGGAACCTATGGCTACACCTTC
>TRBV21-1|NA|TRBJ1-3|NA
CASSKVPSTGNTIYF
TGTGCCAGCAGCAAAGTTCCAAGCACTGGAAACACCATATATTTT